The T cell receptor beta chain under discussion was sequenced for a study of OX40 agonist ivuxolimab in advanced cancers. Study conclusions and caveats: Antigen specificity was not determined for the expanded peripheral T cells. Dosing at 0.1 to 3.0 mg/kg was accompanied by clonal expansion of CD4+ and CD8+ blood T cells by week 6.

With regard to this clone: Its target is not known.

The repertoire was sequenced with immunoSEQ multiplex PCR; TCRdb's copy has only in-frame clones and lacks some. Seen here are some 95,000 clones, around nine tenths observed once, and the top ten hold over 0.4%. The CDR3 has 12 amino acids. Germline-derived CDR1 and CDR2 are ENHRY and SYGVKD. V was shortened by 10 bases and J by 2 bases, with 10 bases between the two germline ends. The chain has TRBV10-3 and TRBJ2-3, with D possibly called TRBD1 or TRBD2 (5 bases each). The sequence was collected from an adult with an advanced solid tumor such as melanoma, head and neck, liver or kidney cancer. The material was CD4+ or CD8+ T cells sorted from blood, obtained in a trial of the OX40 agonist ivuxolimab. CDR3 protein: CATGDLTDTQYF. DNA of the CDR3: TGTGCCACCGGGGACCTCACAGATACGCAGTATTTT.